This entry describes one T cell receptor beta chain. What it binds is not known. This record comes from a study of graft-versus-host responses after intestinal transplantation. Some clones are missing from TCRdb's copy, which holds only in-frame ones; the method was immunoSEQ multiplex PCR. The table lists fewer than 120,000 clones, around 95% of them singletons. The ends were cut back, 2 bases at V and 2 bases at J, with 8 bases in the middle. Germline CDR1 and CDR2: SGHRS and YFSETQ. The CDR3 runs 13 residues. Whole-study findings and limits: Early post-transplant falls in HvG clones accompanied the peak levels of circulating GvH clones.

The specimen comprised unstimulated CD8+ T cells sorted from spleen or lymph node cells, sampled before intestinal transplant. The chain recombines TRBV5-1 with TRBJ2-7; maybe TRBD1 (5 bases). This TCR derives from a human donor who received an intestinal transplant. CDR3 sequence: CASSFKGAYEQYF. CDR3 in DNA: TGCGCCAGCAGCTTCAAAGGGGCCTACGAGCAGTACTTC.